Following are 17 T cell receptor beta chains from one sample sequenced in a study of T cell responses to AZD1222 COVID-19 vaccine. Assay used: immunoSEQ multiplex PCR; TCRdb lists only in-frame clones, some missing. The top ten hold around 2.5% of the sample, which has 95,000 to 150,000 clones, roughly nine tenths seen once. The starting material was peripheral blood, obtained 28 days after the second AZD1222 dose. These receptors were obtained from an adult who received the AZD1222 COVID-19 vaccine.

The CDR3 DNA follows: TGTGCCAGCAGCCAAGATAGGAGCCAGTATAATTCACCCCTCCACTTT. It translates to CASSQDRSQYNSPLHF. The chain carries TRBV4-2 and TRBJ1-6; the D is unclear. The ends were cut back, 0 bases at V and 4 bases at J, with 10 bases in the middle. This CDR3 contains 16 residues. Per the germline V gene, CDR1 is LGHNA and CDR2 is YNFKEQ.

The rearrangement uses TRBV7-9 and TRBJ1-3; no clear D gene. This CDR3 region has 14 residues. V lost 0 bases, J lost 4 bases, and 7 bases lay in between. Looked up from germline, CDR1 is SEHNR and CDR2 is FQNEAQ (reference sequence). CDR3 sequence reads: CASSLAVTGNTIYF. As DNA, the CDR3 is TGTGCCAGCAGCTTAGCGGTGACAGGAAACACCATATATTTT. Full variable domain (rest looked up from reference TRBV7-9 and TRBJ1-3): DTGVSQNPRHKITKRGQNVTFRCDPISEHNRLYWYRQTLGQGPEFLTYFQNEAQLEKSRLLSDRFSAERPKGSFSTLEIQRTEQGDSAMYLCASSLAVTGNTIYFGEGSWLTVV.

The chain couples TRBV4-2 to TRBJ1-5; possibly TRBD1 for D (6 bases). Deletions cut 4 bases from V and 1 base from J, with 14 bases between. CDR1 is LGHNA, CDR2 YNFKEQ, per germline. The CDR3 has 16 residues. Here the CDR3 reads CASSLSMGASNQPQHF. Here the CDR3 DNA reads TGTGCCAGCAGCCTTAGCATGGGGGCCAGCAATCAGCCCCAGCATTTT.

This clone was observed a single time. V gene TRBV4-3 combines with J gene TRBJ1-1; perhaps TRBD1 as D (5 bases). Per the germline V gene, CDR1 is LGHNA and CDR2 is YSLEER. V lost 8 bases and J lost 2, with 12 bases in between. This CDR3 spans 13 amino acids. In DNA, the CDR3 is TGCGCCAGCGGAGGGGAGGGAAACACTGAAGCTTTCTTT. This encodes CASGGEGNTEAFF.

The rearrangement joins TRBV2 to TRBJ2-1, with 7 bases that match TRBD1. V was clipped by 4 bases and J by 4 bases; unmatched bases: 7. Germline V gene data show CDR1 as SNHLY and CDR2 as FYNNEI. This CDR3 is built from 15 residues. The CDR3 DNA follows: TGTGCCAGCAGTGGGGAACAGGGGATATACAATGAGCAGTTCTTC. Translated: CASSGEQGIYNEQFF.

The V gene is TRBV3-1 (or the pseudogene TRBV3-2), the J gene TRBJ1-1; possible D gene TRBD1, 6 bases. Per the germline V gene, CDR1 is LGHDT and CDR2 is YNNKEL (reference sequence). The CDR3 is made up of 15 amino acids. Trimming cost V 1 base and J 4 bases, with 13 bases left between them. CDR3 in DNA: TGTGCCAGCAGCCAAGTGGTAGGGGGAGGCACTGAAGCTTTCTTT. Protein: CASSQVVGGGTEAFF.

This clone was observed a single time. This chain joins TRBV2 and TRBJ1-5, with D perhaps TRBD1 (6 bases). There are 17 residues in the CDR3. Germline V CDR1 and CDR2: SNHLY, FYNNEI. The V end was cut by 5 bases, the J end by 4 bases, with 21 bases between. The CDR3 is CASSLEPRTEKNQPQHF. CDR3 bases: TGTGCCAGCAGTCTCGAACCCAGGACAGAGAAGAATCAGCCCCAGCATTTT.

The rearrangement joins TRBV5-1 to TRBJ1-1, with 8 nucleotides matching TRBD1. Germline values: CDR1 SGHRS, CDR2 YFSETQ. The CDR3 loop spans 18 amino acids. With V trimmed by 0 bases and J by 0 bases, 10 bases remained unmatched. This chain's CDR3 is CASSLGAGQVLVNTEAFF. Written as DNA, the CDR3 is TGCGCCAGCAGCTTGGGGGCGGGACAGGTCCTTGTGAACACTGAAGCTTTCTTT. The full variable domain, completed using reference TRBV5-1 and TRBJ1-1, is KAGVTQTPRYLIKTRGQQVTLSCSPISGHRSVSWYQQTPGQGLQFLFEYFSETQRNKGNFPGRFSGRQFSNSRSEMNVSTLELGDSALYLCASSLGAGQVLVNTEAFFGQGTRLTVV.

V is TRBV28 and J is TRBJ1-6; D is undetermined. CDR1 and CDR2 (germline): MDHEN, SYDVKM. V lost 3 bases and J 0 bases, leaving 9 bases between the germline ends. There are 16 residues in the CDR3. CDR3 region: CASSFPQSSYNSPLHF. Written as DNA, the CDR3 is TGTGCCAGCAGTTTCCCCCAAAGCTCCTATAATTCACCCCTCCACTTT. The entire variable domain, with the rest obtained from reference TRBV28 and TRBJ1-6, is as follows: DVKVTQSSRYLVKRTGEKVFLECVQDMDHENMFWYRQDPGLGLRLIYFSYDVKMKEKGDIPEGYSVSREKKERFSLILESASTNQTSMYLCASSFPQSSYNSPLHFGNGTRLTVT.

The chain couples TRBV20-1 to TRBJ1-6, with D perhaps TRBD1 (6 bases). The germline V gene has CDR1 DFQATT and CDR2 SNEGSKA (reference sequence). Trimming took off 3 bases at V and 5 bases at J, with 23 bases between the two ends. The CDR3 contains 18 residues. The chain's CDR3 is CSASPLPGGRGDNSPLHF. In DNA, the CDR3 is TGCAGTGCTAGTCCTCTTCCCGGGGGCCGAGGGGATAATTCACCCCTCCACTTT.

This chain uses TRBV5-6 with TRBJ2-1; 8 bases fit TRBD2. Germline V CDR1 and CDR2: SGHDT, YYEEEE. The V segment lost 2 bases and the J segment 6 bases; nucleotides outside the gene matches: 10. This CDR3 comprises 16 residues. This chain's CDR3 is CASSFFLRGAGNEQFF. Here the CDR3 DNA reads TGTGCCAGCAGCTTTTTTCTGCGGGGGGCGGGCAATGAGCAGTTCTTC. Looking up the rest from reference TRBV5-6 and TRBJ2-1 gives the full variable domain: DAGVTQSPTHLIKTRGQQVTLRCSPKSGHDTVSWYQQALGQGPQFIFQYYEEEERQRGNFPDRFSGHQFPNYSSELNVNALLLGDSALYLCASSFFLRGAGNEQFFGPGTRLTVL.

J is TRBJ2-5 and V is TRBV5-1; 8 nucleotides agree with TRBD1. The CDR3 covers 15 residues. Per germline, CDR1 SGHRS and CDR2 YFSETQ. After removal of 4 bases from V and 4 bases from J, the junction contained 9 bases not matched to a gene. This chain's CDR3 is CASSSTGTGIETQYF. The CDR3 coding sequence is TGCGCCAGCAGCAGCACCGGGACAGGTATAGAGACCCAGTACTTC.

This clone came up once. The V gene is TRBV5-1, the J gene TRBJ2-7; 10 bases fit TRBD2. This CDR3 has 15 amino acids. With 5 bases clipped from V and 2 bases from J, the junction kept 7 bases outside the gene matches. CDR1 and CDR2 from the germline V gene are SGHRS and YFSETQ. This CDR3 is CASRKELAGTYEQYF. The CDR3 DNA sequence: TGCGCCAGCAGAAAAGAACTAGCGGGAACCTACGAGCAGTACTTC.

This clone was observed a handful of times. This chain joins TRBV10-3 and TRBJ1-4; D gene unclear. CDR3 length equals 15 residues. Trimming removed 10 bases at V and 0 bases at J, with 15 bases between. Per the germline V gene, CDR1 is ENHRY and CDR2 is SYGVKD. The CDR3 is CATSASYATNEKLFF. The CDR3, as DNA: TGTGCCACCAGCGCGAGCTATGCAACTAATGAAAAACTGTTTTTT.

V and J are TRBV15 and TRBJ2-7; D assignment may be TRBD1 or TRBD2 (6 bases each). The CDR3 spans 15 residues. Germline CDR1 and CDR2: LNHNV and YYDKDF (reference sequence). The V and J ends lost 0 bases and 0 bases respectively, with 9 bases between them. The CDR3 region has the DNA TGTGCCACCAGCAGAGAGAGGGGGGTCTCCTACGAGCAGTACTTC. Protein product: CATSRERGVSYEQYF.

The chain links TRBV5-4 to TRBJ1-2; D not resolved. The germline gives CDR1 SGHNT, CDR2 YYREEE (reference sequence). This CDR3 region has 14 residues. V was shortened by 4 bases and J by 1 base, with 11 bases between the two germline ends. The CDR3 spells CASSPGLINYGYTF. The CDR3 DNA reads TGTGCCAGCAGCCCTGGACTGATTAACTATGGCTACACCTTC.

The chain links TRBV6-1 to TRBJ1-1, with D perhaps TRBD1 (5 bases). Trimming shortened V by 3 bases and J by 6 bases, and 17 bases separated the two germline ends. The CDR3 length is 15 residues. CDR1 is MNHNS, CDR2 SASEGT, per germline. As DNA, the CDR3 is TGTGCCAGCAGTGACGGGGCCCTCCCCGTAGCTGAAGCTTTCTTT. It specifies CASSDGALPVAEAFF.